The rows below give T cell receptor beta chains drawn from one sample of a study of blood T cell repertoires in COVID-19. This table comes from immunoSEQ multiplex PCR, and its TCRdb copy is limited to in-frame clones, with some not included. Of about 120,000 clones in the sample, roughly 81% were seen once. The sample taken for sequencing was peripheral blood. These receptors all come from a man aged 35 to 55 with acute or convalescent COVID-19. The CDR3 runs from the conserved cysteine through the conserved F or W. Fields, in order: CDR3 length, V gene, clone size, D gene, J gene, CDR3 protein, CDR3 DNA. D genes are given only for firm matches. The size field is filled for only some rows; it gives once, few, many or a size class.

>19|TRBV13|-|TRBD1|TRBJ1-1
CASSREVRWTGEEDTEAFF
TGTGCCAGCAGCCGAGAAGTTCGTTGGACAGGGGAGGAGGACACTGAAGCTTTCTTT
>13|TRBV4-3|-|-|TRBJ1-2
CASSQTGSYGYTF
TGCGCCAGCAGCCAAACAGGGAGCTATGGCTACACCTTC
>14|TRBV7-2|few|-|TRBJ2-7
CASSSRDTSYEQYF
TGTGCCAGCAGCTCCCGGGACACCTCCTACGAGCAGTACTTC
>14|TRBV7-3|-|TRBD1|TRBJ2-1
CASNTGQGANEQFF
TGTGCCAGCAACACAGGGCAGGGGGCTAATGAGCAGTTCTTC
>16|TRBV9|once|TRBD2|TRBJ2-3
CASSVVSGDSTDTQYF
TGTGCCAGCAGCGTCGTAAGCGGGGACTCCACAGATACGCAGTATTTT
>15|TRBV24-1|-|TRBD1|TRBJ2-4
CATSDGQGERNIQYF
TGTGCCACCAGTGACGGACAGGGGGAACGAAACATTCAGTACTTC
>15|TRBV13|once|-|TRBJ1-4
CASSPTGTMNEKLFF
TGTGCCAGCAGCCCCACAGGGACGATGAATGAAAAACTGTTTTTT
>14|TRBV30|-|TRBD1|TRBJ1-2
CAWSKRQGAYGYTF
TGTGCCTGGAGTAAGAGACAGGGGGCATATGGCTACACCTTC
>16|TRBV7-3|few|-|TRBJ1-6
CASSLAGNSYNSPLHF
TGTGCCAGCAGCTTGGCAGGGAACTCCTATAATTCACCCCTCCACTTT
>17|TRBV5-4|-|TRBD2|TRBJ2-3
CASSYSLGAGGTDTQYF
TGTGCCAGCAGCTATTCGCTAGGAGCGGGGGGCACAGATACGCAGTATTTT
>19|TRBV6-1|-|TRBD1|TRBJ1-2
CASSEAFWDSGSITDGYTF
TGTGCCAGCAGTGAAGCATTTTGGGACAGTGGGTCTATTACGGATGGCTACACCTTC
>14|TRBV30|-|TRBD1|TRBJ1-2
CAWSQGEGRLGYTF
TGTGCCTGGAGCCAGGGGGAAGGTCGGTTGGGCTACACCTTC
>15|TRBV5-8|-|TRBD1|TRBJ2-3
CASSLVYRGGDTQYF
TGTGCCAGCAGCTTGGTATACAGGGGTGGGGATACGCAGTATTTT
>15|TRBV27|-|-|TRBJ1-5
CASSLRGEGLPPQHF
TGTGCCAGCAGTTTACGGGGGGAGGGATTACCGCCCCAGCATTTT
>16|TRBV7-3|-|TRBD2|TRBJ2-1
CASSLNKRGALNEQFF
TGTGCCAGCAGCTTAAATAAGCGGGGGGCTTTAAATGAGCAGTTCTTC
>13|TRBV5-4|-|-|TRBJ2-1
CASSSGQINEQFF
TGTGCCAGCAGCTCGGGTCAGATCAATGAGCAGTTCTTC
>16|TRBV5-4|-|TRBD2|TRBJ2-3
CASSLALAGGQDTQYF
TGTGCCAGCAGCTTGGCCCTGGCGGGGGGTCAAGATACGCAGTATTTT
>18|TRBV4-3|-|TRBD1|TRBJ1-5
CASSQDRDSFLSNQPQHF
TGCGCCAGCAGCCAAGATCGGGACAGTTTCCTTAGCAATCAGCCCCAGCATTTT
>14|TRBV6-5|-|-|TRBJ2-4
CASWDFLAKNIQYF
TGTGCCAGCTGGGACTTCTTAGCCAAAAACATTCAGTACTTC
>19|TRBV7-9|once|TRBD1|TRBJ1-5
CASSLEAGQGFYSNQPQHF
TGTGCCAGCAGCTTAGAGGCAGGACAGGGATTCTATAGCAATCAGCCCCAGCATTTT
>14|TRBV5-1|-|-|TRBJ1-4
CASSLGAGNEKLFF
TGCGCCAGCAGCTTGGGAGCAGGGAATGAAAAACTGTTTTTT
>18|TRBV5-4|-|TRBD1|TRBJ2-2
CASSLDLRTGGGTGELFF
TGTGCCAGCAGCTTGGACCTACGGACAGGGGGAGGCACCGGGGAGCTGTTTTTT
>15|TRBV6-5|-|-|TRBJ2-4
CASSAGTPHRGIQYF
TGTGCCAGCAGCGCCGGGACACCTCACCGCGGCATTCAGTACTTC
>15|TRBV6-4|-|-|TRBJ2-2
CASSEYGSNTGELFF
TGTGCCAGCAGTGAGTACGGGTCAAACACCGGGGAGCTGTTTTTT
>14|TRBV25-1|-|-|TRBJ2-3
CASSEHHSTDTQYF
TGTGCCAGCAGTGAACACCACTCCACAGATACGCAGTATTTT
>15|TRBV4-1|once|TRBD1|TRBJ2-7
CASSQGGQAAYEQYF
TGCGCCAGCAGCCAAGGGGGACAGGCGGCCTACGAGCAGTACTTC
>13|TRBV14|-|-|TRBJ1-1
CASSRALNTEAFF
TGTGCCAGCAGCCGAGCCTTGAACACTGAAGCTTTCTTT
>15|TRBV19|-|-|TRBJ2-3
CASSTGMRIRDTQYF
TGTGCCAGTAGTACAGGGATGAGGATTCGGGATACGCAGTATTTT
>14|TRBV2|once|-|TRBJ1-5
CASSEERDNQPQHF
TGTGCCAGCAGTGAAGAGAGGGATAATCAGCCCCAGCATTTT
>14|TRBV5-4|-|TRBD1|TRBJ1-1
CASSPQQGFTEAFF
TGTGCCAGCAGCCCGCAACAGGGGTTCACTGAAGCTTTCTTT
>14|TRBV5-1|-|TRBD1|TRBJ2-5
CASSSQGYQETQYF
TGCGCCAGCAGCTCACAGGGGTACCAAGAGACCCAGTACTTC
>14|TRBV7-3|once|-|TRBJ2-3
CASSGGGHTDTQYF
TGTGCCAGCAGCGGCGGGGGACACACAGATACGCAGTATTTT
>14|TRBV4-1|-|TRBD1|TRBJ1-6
CASSRDRGNSPLHF
TGCGCCAGCAGTCGGGACAGGGGAAATTCACCCCTCCACTTT
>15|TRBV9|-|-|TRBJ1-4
CASSVATGGGEKLFF
TGTGCCAGCAGCGTAGCTACGGGGGGTGGTGAAAAACTGTTTTTT
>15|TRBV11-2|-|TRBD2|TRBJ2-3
CASSLVRGGKGTQYF
TGTGCCAGCAGCTTAGTCCGGGGGGGGAAGGGTACGCAGTATTTT
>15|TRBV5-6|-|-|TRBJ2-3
CASSLTLHSTDTQYF
TGTGCCAGCAGCTTGACTCTCCACTCCACAGATACGCAGTATTTT
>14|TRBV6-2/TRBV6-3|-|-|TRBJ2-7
CASSYTQGRDEQYF
TGTGCCAGCAGTTATACCCAGGGGCGGGACGAGCAGTACTTC
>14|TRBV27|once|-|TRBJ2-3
CASSFVQNTDTQYF
TGTGCCAGCAGTTTCGTTCAGAACACAGATACGCAGTATTTT
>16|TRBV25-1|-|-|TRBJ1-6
CASSDREGSHNSPLHF
TGTGCCAGCAGTGATAGGGAGGGTTCCCACAATTCACCCCTCCACTTT
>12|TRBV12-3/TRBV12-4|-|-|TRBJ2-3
CASSSLTDTQYF
TGTGCCAGCAGCTCCCTAACAGATACGCAGTATTTT
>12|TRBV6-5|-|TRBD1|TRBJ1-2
CASRTGSHGYTF
TGTGCCAGCAGGACAGGGTCGCATGGCTACACCTTC
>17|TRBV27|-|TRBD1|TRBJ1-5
CASSSTGGRDSNQPQHF
TGTGCCAGCAGTTCAACAGGGGGCCGGGATAGCAATCAGCCCCAGCATTTT
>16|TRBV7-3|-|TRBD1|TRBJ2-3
CASSYAPGQGSDTQYF
TGTGCCAGCAGCTATGCCCCGGGACAGGGGTCAGATACGCAGTATTTT
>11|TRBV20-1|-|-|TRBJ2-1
CSALQWNEQFF
TGCAGTGCTTTGCAGTGGAATGAGCAGTTCTTC
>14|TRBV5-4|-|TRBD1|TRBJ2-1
CASSFGTAYNEQFF
TGTGCCAGCAGCTTTGGGACAGCCTACAATGAGCAGTTCTTC
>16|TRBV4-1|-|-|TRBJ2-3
CASSQDWRGPTDTQYF
TGCGCCAGCAGCCAAGATTGGCGGGGCCCCACAGATACGCAGTATTTT
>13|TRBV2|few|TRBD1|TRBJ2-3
CASTGQGTDTQYF
TGTGCCAGCACGGGACAGGGCACAGATACGCAGTATTTT
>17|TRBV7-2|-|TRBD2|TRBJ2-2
CASSPTGLAGLTGELFF
TGTGCCAGCAGCCCCACGGGACTAGCGGGCCTTACCGGGGAGCTGTTTTTT
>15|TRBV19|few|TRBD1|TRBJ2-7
CASSITGQGAQEQYF
TGTGCCAGTAGTATAACTGGACAGGGGGCTCAGGAGCAGTACTTC
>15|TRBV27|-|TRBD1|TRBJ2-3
CASARILSTGDTQYF
TGTGCCAGCGCGCGCATCCTATCGACAGGGGATACGCAGTATTTT
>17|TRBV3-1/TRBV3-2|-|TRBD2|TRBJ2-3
CASSHGTSGGSTDTQYF
TGTGCCAGCAGCCATGGGACTAGCGGGGGTAGCACAGATACGCAGTATTTT
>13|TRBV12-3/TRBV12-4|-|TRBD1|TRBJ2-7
CASSNRGNREQYF
TGTGCCAGCAGTAACAGGGGAAACCGAGAGCAGTACTTC
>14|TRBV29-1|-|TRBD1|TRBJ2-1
CSVERRDRGNEQFF
TGCAGCGTCGAACGCCGGGACAGGGGTAATGAGCAGTTCTTC
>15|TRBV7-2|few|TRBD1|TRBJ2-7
CASSPDRDRAYEQYF
TGTGCCAGCAGCCCCGACCGGGACAGGGCGTACGAGCAGTACTTC
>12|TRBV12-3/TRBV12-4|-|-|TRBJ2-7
CASSLFHYEQYF
TGTGCCAGCAGTTTATTCCACTACGAGCAGTACTTC